This is a list of T cell receptor beta chains from one sample in a study of blood T cell repertoires in COVID-19. Generated by immunoSEQ multiplex PCR, the TCRdb table keeps only in-frame clones and is missing some. The sample consists of about 170,000 clones, about 87% of them appearing once. Sequenced: peripheral blood. These receptor sequences come from a woman at least 80 years old with COVID-19, enrolled during active disease. Each CDR3 is given with its conserved first and last residue. D genes are given only for firm matches. Some rows have no size entry. The others give once, few or many, or a class for an expanded clone.

v_gene: TRBV10-3
j_gene: TRBJ1-6
len: 14
abundance: .
d_gene: .
CDR3aa: CAISEGARNSPLHF
CDR3nt: TGTGCCATCTCTGAGGGAGCCAGAAATTCACCCCTCCACTTT

v_gene: TRBV5-1
j_gene: TRBJ2-1
len: 17
abundance: .
d_gene: TRBD2
CDR3aa: CASSLTSGRGVGDEQFF
CDR3nt: TGCGCCAGCAGCTTAACTAGCGGGAGGGGTGTGGGCGATGAGCAGTTCTTC

v_gene: TRBV7-2
j_gene: TRBJ2-7
len: 16
abundance: .
d_gene: TRBD1
CDR3aa: CASSLAPTGVNYEQYF
CDR3nt: TGTGCCAGCAGCTTAGCCCCGACAGGGGTAAACTACGAGCAGTACTTC

v_gene: TRBV4-2
j_gene: TRBJ2-1
len: 15
abundance: .
d_gene: TRBD2
CDR3aa: CASSQVGGRYNEQFF
CDR3nt: TGTGCCAGCAGCCAAGTGGGCGGGAGGTACAATGAGCAGTTCTTC

v_gene: TRBV18
j_gene: TRBJ2-7
len: 15
abundance: .
d_gene: .
CDR3aa: CASSQSGTPTYEQYF
CDR3nt: TGTGCCAGCTCTCAGTCCGGGACTCCCACCTACGAGCAGTACTTC

v_gene: TRBV3-1/TRBV3-2
j_gene: TRBJ1-1
len: 16
abundance: .
d_gene: .
CDR3aa: CASSSRWDGTGTEAFF
CDR3nt: TGTGCCAGCAGTTCGAGATGGGACGGAACAGGGACTGAAGCTTTCTTT

v_gene: TRBV7-6
j_gene: TRBJ1-1
len: 18
abundance: .
d_gene: TRBD1
CDR3aa: CASSLILVSLEGATEAFF
CDR3nt: TGTGCCAGCAGCTTAATTTTGGTTAGTTTGGAGGGGGCAACTGAAGCTTTCTTT

v_gene: TRBV5-1
j_gene: TRBJ2-1
len: 17
abundance: .
d_gene: TRBD2
CDR3aa: CASSLETSGRPYNEQFF
CDR3nt: TGCGCCAGCAGCTTGGAGACTAGCGGGAGGCCCTACAATGAGCAGTTCTTC

v_gene: TRBV20-1
j_gene: TRBJ2-1
len: 16
abundance: .
d_gene: TRBD2
CDR3aa: CSASGLRGRASDEQFF
CDR3nt: TGCAGTGCTAGTGGTTTACGCGGGAGGGCCTCCGATGAGCAGTTCTTC

v_gene: TRBV6-5
j_gene: TRBJ1-3
len: 15
abundance: .
d_gene: .
CDR3aa: CASSNIEYSGNTIYF
CDR3nt: TGTGCCAGCAGTAATATAGAGTACTCTGGAAACACCATATATTTT

v_gene: TRBV2
j_gene: TRBJ2-5
len: 12
abundance: .
d_gene: .
CDR3aa: CASTQAQETQYF
CDR3nt: TGTGCCAGCACCCAGGCTCAAGAGACCCAGTACTTC

v_gene: TRBV7-9
j_gene: TRBJ1-5
len: 13
abundance: .
d_gene: .
CDR3aa: CASSFDSFQPQHF
CDR3nt: TGTGCCAGCAGCTTCGACAGCTTTCAGCCCCAGCATTTT

v_gene: TRBV4-2
j_gene: TRBJ2-7
len: 18
abundance: .
d_gene: TRBD2
CDR3aa: CASSQVQTSGRATYEQYF
CDR3nt: TGTGCCAGCAGCCAAGTGCAGACTAGCGGGAGGGCCACCTACGAGCAGTACTTC

v_gene: TRBV6-5
j_gene: TRBJ1-2
len: 15
abundance: few
d_gene: .
CDR3aa: CASSPGGVGWNGYTF
CDR3nt: TGTGCCAGCAGTCCCGGGGGAGTCGGCTGGAATGGCTACACCTTC

v_gene: TRBV3-1/TRBV3-2
j_gene: TRBJ2-5
len: 15
abundance: .
d_gene: .
CDR3aa: CASSQAQGPQETQYF
CDR3nt: TGTGCCAGCAGCCAGGCACAGGGTCCTCAAGAGACCCAGTACTTC

v_gene: TRBV9
j_gene: TRBJ2-2
len: 14
abundance: .
d_gene: .
CDR3aa: CASSADWTDGELFF
CDR3nt: TGTGCCAGCAGCGCTGACTGGACAGACGGGGAGCTGTTTTTT

v_gene: TRBV28
j_gene: TRBJ2-2
len: 15
abundance: .
d_gene: .
CDR3aa: CASRSPGTFTGELFF
CDR3nt: TGTGCCAGCAGGTCCCCCGGGACATTCACCGGGGAGCTGTTTTTT

v_gene: TRBV19
j_gene: TRBJ1-1
len: 13
abundance: .
d_gene: .
CDR3aa: CASKNPNSEEAFF
CDR3nt: TGTGCCAGTAAAAACCCGAACTCCGAAGAAGCTTTCTTT

v_gene: TRBV6-5
j_gene: TRBJ1-2
len: 13
abundance: .
d_gene: .
CDR3aa: CASSLTISYGYTF
CDR3nt: TGTGCCAGCAGCCTGACAATCAGCTATGGCTACACCTTC

v_gene: TRBV7-2
j_gene: TRBJ2-3
len: 14
abundance: .
d_gene: TRBD2
CDR3aa: CAVRTSGFTDTQYF
CDR3nt: TGTGCCGTTCGGACTAGCGGTTTCACAGATACGCAGTATTTT

v_gene: TRBV11-2
j_gene: TRBJ2-2
len: 15
abundance: .
d_gene: .
CDR3aa: CASSLVMGAPGELFF
CDR3nt: TGTGCCAGCAGCTTAGTTATGGGGGCCCCCGGGGAGCTGTTTTTT

v_gene: TRBV7-8
j_gene: TRBJ2-1
len: 18
abundance: .
d_gene: TRBD2
CDR3aa: CASSLGGGSGSGYNEQFF
CDR3nt: TGTGCCAGCAGCTTAGGCGGGGGAAGCGGGAGCGGATACAATGAGCAGTTCTTC

v_gene: TRBV29-1
j_gene: TRBJ2-1
len: 15
abundance: .
d_gene: TRBD2
CDR3aa: CSVEFRLAGAGEQFF
CDR3nt: TGCAGCGTTGAATTTCGACTAGCGGGAGCGGGTGAGCAGTTCTTC

v_gene: TRBV5-1
j_gene: TRBJ2-1
len: 14
abundance: .
d_gene: TRBD2
CDR3aa: CASSPREGYNEQFF
CDR3nt: TGCGCCAGCAGCCCCCGGGAGGGGTACAATGAGCAGTTCTTC

v_gene: TRBV9
j_gene: TRBJ1-3
len: 15
abundance: .
d_gene: TRBD1
CDR3aa: CASSVGAGGRNTIYF
CDR3nt: TGTGCCAGCAGCGTAGGGGCAGGGGGCCGAAACACCATATATTTT

v_gene: TRBV12-3/TRBV12-4
j_gene: TRBJ1-4
len: 13
abundance: once
d_gene: .
CDR3aa: CASSIQGGEKLFF
CDR3nt: TGTGCCAGCAGTATACAGGGTGGTGAAAAACTGTTTTTT

v_gene: TRBV6-6
j_gene: TRBJ1-2
len: 15
abundance: .
d_gene: .
CDR3aa: CASSYSNSVNYGYTF
CDR3nt: TGTGCCAGCAGTTACTCGAATTCAGTGAACTATGGCTACACCTTC

v_gene: TRBV28
j_gene: TRBJ1-2
len: 15
abundance: .
d_gene: .
CDR3aa: CASSSGTLGGYGYTF
CDR3nt: TGTGCCAGCAGTTCCGGCACTCTGGGGGGCTATGGCTACACCTTC

v_gene: TRBV12-3/TRBV12-4
j_gene: TRBJ1-1
len: 12
abundance: few
d_gene: .
CDR3aa: CASSFLRASAFF
CDR3nt: TGTGCCAGCAGTTTCCTTCGCGCATCGGCTTTCTTT